Each of the 11 T cell receptor beta chains below was sequenced from the same sample in a study of cytomegalovirus exposure and HLA in healthy donors. The PCR used 60 Vbeta and 13 Jbeta primers. Using immunoSEQ multiplex PCR, the repertoire was profiled, and TCRdb retains in-frame clones only, with some absent. The table lists tens of thousands of clones, around 83% of them singletons, with around 1.8% in the top ten. The sequenced sample was PBMCs. The receptors shown here come from a man in his forties in good health and CMV-seronegative.

The V call is TRBV13, the J call TRBJ2-7; D possibly corresponds to TRBD1 (5 bases). In germline, CDR1 is PRHDT, CDR2 FYEKMQ (reference sequence). This CDR3 has 14 residues. The V end was cut by 2 bases, the J end by 2 bases, with 10 bases between. Here the CDR3 reads CASSLITGTYEQYF. Written as DNA, the CDR3 is TGTGCCAGCAGCTTAATAACAGGTACCTACGAGCAGTACTTC.

V usage is TRBV30 and J usage is TRBJ1-2; D might be TRBD1 (5 bases). CDR3 length: 13 residues. The germline V and J ends were trimmed by 6 bases and 5 bases, with 16 bases remaining between them. Per germline, CDR1 GTSNPN and CDR2 SVGIG (reference sequence). The CDR3 region has the DNA TGTGCCTGTGGGGCCAGGAAGCTTTATGGCTACACCTTC. It is translated as CACGARKLYGYTF.

This rearrangement joins TRBV5-6 to TRBJ2-7; the D gene is possibly TRBD2 (5 bases). The V end was cut by 0 bases, the J end by 2 bases, with 15 bases between. CDR1 is SGHDT and CDR2 is YYEEEE in the germline V gene. The CDR3 length is 16 residues. The CDR3 sequence is CASSLGPRGYAYEQYF. The CDR3 nucleotides read TGTGCCAGCAGCTTGGGCCCTCGGGGTTACGCCTACGAGCAGTACTTC.

The gene calls are TRBV7-2 and TRBJ2-5, with unresolved D. This CDR3 has 15 residues. The germline gives CDR1 SGHTA, CDR2 FQGNSA. V was shortened by 4 bases and J by 4 bases, with 16 bases between the two germline ends. The CDR3: CASSWYRDTGETQYF. The CDR3 bases are TGTGCCAGCAGCTGGTACCGAGACACCGGAGAGACCCAGTACTTC.

The chain has TRBV13 and TRBJ2-3, with TRBD2 identical over 14 bases. The CDR3 loop spans 16 amino acids. V lost 5 bases, J lost 8 bases, and 9 bases stayed unmatched. Germline V lookup: CDR1 PRHDT, CDR2 FYEKMQ (reference sequence). The CDR3 sequence is CASSTRRLAGGRTQYF. The CDR3 DNA is TGTGCCAGCAGCACCCGCCGACTAGCGGGGGGGCGTACGCAGTATTTT. Full variable domain (outside the CDR3, taken from reference TRBV13 and TRBJ2-3): AAGVIQSPRHLIKEKRETATLKCYPIPRHDTVYWYQQGPGQDPQFLISFYEKMQSDKGSIPDRFSAQQFSDYHSELNMSSLELGDSALYFCASSTRRLAGGRTQYFGPGTRLTVL.

V and J are TRBV10-1 and TRBJ2-3, with TRBD2 matching 7 bases. V shed 6 bases and J 5 bases; nucleotides not matched to a gene: 2. The germline gives CDR1 WNHNN, CDR2 SYGVQD (reference sequence). This CDR3 comprises 12 residues. The CDR3 sequence: CASSPGGDTQYF. CDR3 bases: TGCGCCAGCAGCCCGGGGGGAGATACGCAGTATTTT.

This sequence joins TRBV14 and TRBJ1-6; D remains ambiguous. Trimming took 4 bases from V and 12 from J, leaving 10 bases between them. Germline V CDR1 and CDR2: SGHDN, FVKESK. The CDR3 is 12 residues long. CDR3 DNA: TGTGCCAGCAGCCCGCCCAGAGGACCCCTCCACTTT. This sequence encodes CASSPPRGPLHF.

The rearrangement uses TRBV19 and TRBJ1-1; D unresolved. Deletions cut 1 base from V and 7 bases from J, with 10 bases between. The CDR3 is 13 amino acids. Germline values: CDR1 LNHDA, CDR2 SQIVND (reference sequence). As DNA, the CDR3 is TGTGCCAGTAGTATAGTGGAGGGAATTGAAGCTTTCTTT. Protein: CASSIVEGIEAFF.

J is TRBJ2-2 and V is TRBV27, with TRBD1 matching over 8 bases. CDR1 MNHEY and CDR2 SMNVEV come from the germline V gene (reference sequence). This CDR3 spans 14 amino acids. Trimming took 5 bases from V and 7 from J; bases not matched to a gene: 6. CDR3 nucleotide sequence: TGTGCCAGCAGTGCCAGGGGGCAAAACGGGGAGCTGTTTTTT. It encodes CASSARGQNGELFF.

This chain connects TRBV18 to TRBJ2-2; 8 bases are a match to TRBD1. The V gene's germline CDR1 is KGHSH and CDR2 LQKENI. The CDR3 extends over 16 amino acids. J gave up 5 bases and V 3 bases, and 8 bases lay outside the gene matches. The chain's CDR3 is CASSPDRGAWTGELFF. The DNA for the CDR3 is TGTGCCAGCTCACCCGACAGGGGTGCATGGACCGGGGAGCTGTTTTTT.

The chain is built from TRBV25-1 and TRBJ2-1; 7 nucleotides agree with TRBD1. Germline V gives CDR1 MGHDK, CDR2 SYGVNS. CDR3 length equals 15 residues. V shed 3 bases, J shed 6 bases, and the junction held 8 bases outside the gene matches. This CDR3 reads CASSDGTAKPNEQFF. The CDR3 nucleotides read TGTGCCAGCAGTGATGGGACAGCCAAACCCAATGAGCAGTTCTTC.